Reported below is one T cell receptor beta chain. The assay was immunoSEQ multiplex PCR, and TCRdb's table has in-frame clones only and misses some. The repertoire holds about 83,000 clones, with 89% as singletons. This entry is derived from a study of identifying expanded T cells in peripheral blood. The V segment lost 4 bases and the J segment 7 bases; nucleotides outside the gene matches: 6. The CDR3 is made up of 15 amino acids. The germline CDR1 and CDR2 sequences are MGHRA and YSYEKL. The sample consisted of blood. The TCR originated in a person aged 18 to 75 in good health. The chain links TRBV4-1 to TRBJ2-1; 11 bases align to TRBD1. For the CDR3, the DNA is TGCGCCAGCAGCCCCGGACAGGGGGCGCCGAATGAGCAGTTCTTC. Its protein product is CASSPGQGAPNEQFF.